The 4 T cell receptor beta chains below all came from one sample that was sequenced in a study of T cell repertoires in cytomegalovirus infection. Each CDR3 protein is one row after TCRdb ran MiXCR on the reads. The sample contains 250,000 to 350,000 distinct CDR3 sequences, about 25% of which appear only once. The sample was PBMCs. The receptors here all came from a human donor in good health (CMV status not recorded). Some clones in this sample may be carry-over from other donors' samples.

This clonotype was seen a handful of times. The genes are TRBV7-2 and TRBJ2-5, with D possibly being TRBD1 or TRBD2 (5 bases each). V lost 1 base and J 4 bases, leaving 13 bases between the germline ends. CDR1 and CDR2 (germline): SGHTA, FQGNSA. The CDR3 has 15 residues. The CDR3 sequence: CASSLGPEGRETQYF. As DNA, the CDR3 is TGTGCCAGCAGCTTAGGACCAGAGGGACGAGAGACCCAGTACTTC.

The CDR3 coding sequence is TGTGCCAGCAGTTACCCCCGGACAGAGGGGGGTTATGGCTACACCTTC. It translates to CASSYPRTEGGYGYTF. The chain employs TRBV6-6 and TRBJ1-2; D is possibly TRBD1 (6 bases). The germline V gene has CDR1 MNHNY and CDR2 SVGAGI (reference sequence). The CDR3 has 16 amino acids. The V and J ends lost 2 bases and 5 bases respectively, with 18 bases between them.

The chain carries TRBV5-4 and TRBJ2-3; the D is unclear. With 2 bases removed from V and 1 base from J, the gap between germline ends came to 11 bases. The CDR3 is made up of 15 amino acids. CDR1 is SGHNT, CDR2 YYREEE, per germline (reference sequence). The CDR3 coding sequence is TGTGCCAGCAGCTTAGGCTTCTTGGGCACAGATACGCAGTATTTT. It translates to CASSLGFLGTDTQYF.

The chain joins TRBV27 to TRBJ2-1, with 14 bases that match TRBD2. Per the germline V gene, CDR1 is MNHEY and CDR2 is SMNVEV (reference sequence). Losses at the gene ends were 1 base for V and 4 bases for J; bases not matched to a gene: 9. The CDR3 consists of 19 residues. The CDR3 bases are TGTGCCAGCAGTTTATACTCCTCGACTAGCGGGAGGGAATACAATGAGCAGTTCTTC. This sequence encodes CASSLYSSTSGREYNEQFF.